The 9 T cell receptor beta chains in this list originate from one sample, sequenced in a study of CD8 T cells in Susac syndrome. Reverse transcription of 0.5 to 1 ug RNA used random hexamers. Each CDR3 protein is one row after TCRdb ran MiXCR on the immunoSEQ multiplex PCR reads. This repertoire shows about 57,000 distinct CDR3 sequences, roughly 93% found once; its top ten account for 0.4% to 0.65%. The sequencing sample was made of CD8+ T cells from PBMCs. These receptors all come from a human donor with multiple sclerosis.

The gene calls are TRBV30 and TRBJ1-1; no clear D. Germline CDR1 GTSNPN, CDR2 SVGIG (reference sequence). V gave up 2 bases and J gave up 0 bases, with 7 bases separating them. The CDR3 consists of 13 residues. The CDR3 DNA follows: TGTGCCTGGAGTTATGGGTTGAACACTGAAGCTTTCTTT. This codes for CAWSYGLNTEAFF.

The chain carries TRBV2 and TRBJ2-5; 9 nucleotides align to TRBD1. This CDR3 spans 15 amino acids. Unmatched junction bases numbered 7, after V lost 3 bases and J lost 5 bases. Germline V gene data show CDR1 as SNHLY and CDR2 as FYNNEI. The CDR3 here is CASSEGTGFRETQYF. The CDR3 bases are TGTGCCAGCAGTGAGGGGACAGGGTTCCGTGAGACCCAGTACTTC.

This rearrangement joins TRBV5-6 to TRBJ1-6, with D unresolved. The CDR3 sequence is 13 residues long. The V end was cut by 0 bases, the J end by 9 bases, with 7 bases between. The germline CDR1 and CDR2 sequences are SGHDT and YYEEEE. CDR3 residues: CASSLGLTSPLHF. DNA for the CDR3: TGTGCCAGCAGCTTGGGGCTAACTTCACCCCTCCACTTT.

V is TRBV4-2 and J is TRBJ1-5; D remains unclear. The CDR3 runs to 15 residues. Trimming pared 1 base from V and 0 bases from J, leaving 7 bases between. In germline, CDR1 is LGHNA, CDR2 YNFKEQ. The CDR3 DNA follows: TGTGCCAGCAGCCAAGCCGTGGGTAGCAATCAGCCCCAGCATTTT. It is translated as CASSQAVGSNQPQHF.

This clonotype was counted once. The chain couples TRBV20-1 to TRBJ2-2, with 12 bases matching TRBD2. This CDR3 is built from 16 residues. J gave up 7 bases and V 5 bases, and 11 bases lay outside the gene matches. Germline CDR1 is DFQATT and CDR2 is SNEGSKA (reference sequence). Here the CDR3 DNA reads TGCAGTGCTCGAAGGTCTAGCGGGGGGGAAAGCGGGGAGCTGTTTTTT. Translation: CSARRSSGGESGELFF.

The CDR3 nucleotides are TGCGCCAGCAGCCAAGATTGGGGGACACAATCCTACGAGCAGTACTTC. Protein: CASSQDWGTQSYEQYF. The chain has TRBV4-3 and TRBJ2-7; D possibly corresponds to TRBD1 (6 bases). V was cut by 0 bases and J by 1 base, with 13 bases left in between. Germline loops: CDR1 LGHNA, CDR2 YSLEER. This CDR3 has 16 residues.

The chain recombines TRBV9 with TRBJ1-2; the D gene is possibly TRBD1 (5 bases). This CDR3 is 16 amino acids long. V was trimmed by 0 bases and J by 0 bases, leaving 12 bases between them. The germline V gene has CDR1 SGDLS and CDR2 YYNGEE. CDR3 in DNA: TGTGCCAGCAGCGTAGATCTCGGGACTACTAACTATGGCTACACCTTC. Translating gives CASSVDLGTTNYGYTF.

This clonotype occurred once. This chain joins TRBV29-1 and TRBJ1-2; unclear D gene. The V and J ends lost 1 base and 0 bases respectively, with 6 bases between them. The V gene's germline CDR1 is SQVTM and CDR2 ANQGSEA. There are 13 residues in the CDR3. The CDR3 DNA reads TGCAGCGTTGAAGGGGTACCTAACTATGGCTACACCTTC. The encoded protein is CSVEGVPNYGYTF. Drawing the rest from reference TRBV29-1 and TRBJ1-2, the complete variable domain is SAVISQKPSRDICQRGTSLTIQCQVDSQVTMMFWYRQQPGQSLTLIATANQGSEATYESGFVIDKFPISRPNLTFSTLTVSNMSPEDSSIYLCSVEGVPNYGYTFGSGTRLTVV.

This sequence joins TRBV4-1 and TRBJ2-7, with TRBD2 as a possible D gene (6 bases). Germline CDR1 MGHRA, CDR2 YSYEKL. Trimming left V 5 bases short and J 7 bases short, with 12 bases between. The CDR3 sequence is 12 residues long. CDR3: CASSENGGEQYF. DNA of the CDR3: TGCGCCAGCAGCGAAAACGGAGGGGAGCAGTACTTC.